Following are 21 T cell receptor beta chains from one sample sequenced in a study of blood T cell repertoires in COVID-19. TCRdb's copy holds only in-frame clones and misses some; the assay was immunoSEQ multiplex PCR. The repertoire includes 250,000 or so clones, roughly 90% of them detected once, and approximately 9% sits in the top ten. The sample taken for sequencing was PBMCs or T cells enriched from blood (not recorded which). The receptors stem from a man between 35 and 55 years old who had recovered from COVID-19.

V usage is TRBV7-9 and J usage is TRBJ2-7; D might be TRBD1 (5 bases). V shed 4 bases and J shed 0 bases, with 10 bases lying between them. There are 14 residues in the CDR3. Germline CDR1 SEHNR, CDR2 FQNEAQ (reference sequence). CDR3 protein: CASSSGFPSYEQYF. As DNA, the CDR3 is TGTGCCAGCAGCTCAGGGTTCCCCTCCTACGAGCAGTACTTC. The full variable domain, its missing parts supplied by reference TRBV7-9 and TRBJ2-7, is DTGVSQNPRHKITKRGQNVTFRCDPISEHNRLYWYRQTLGQGPEFLTYFQNEAQLEKSRLLSDRFSAERPKGSFSTLEIQRTEQGDSAMYLCASSSGFPSYEQYFGPGTRLTVT.

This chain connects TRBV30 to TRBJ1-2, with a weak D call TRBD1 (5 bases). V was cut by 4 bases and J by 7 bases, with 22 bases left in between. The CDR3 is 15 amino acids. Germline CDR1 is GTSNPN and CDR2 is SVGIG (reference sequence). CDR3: CAWTSFQGDFGGYTF. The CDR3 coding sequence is TGTGCCTGGACGAGCTTCCAGGGCGACTTTGGTGGCTACACCTTC. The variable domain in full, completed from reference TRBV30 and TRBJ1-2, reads SQTIHQWPATLVQPVGSPLSLECTVEGTSNPNLYWYRQAAGRGLQLLFYSVGIGQISSEVPQNLSASRPQDRQFILSSKKLLLSDSGFYLCAWTSFQGDFGGYTFGSGTRLTVV.

The CDR3 DNA reads TGTGCTAGTGGTTTGAGGGACAAAGACGAGCAGTACTTC. Its translation: CASGLRDKDEQYF. The chain uses TRBV12-5 and TRBJ2-7; the D gene is possibly TRBD1 (6 bases). CDR3 size: 13 residues. V lost 2 bases, J lost 5 bases, and 10 bases lay in between. The germline V gene has CDR1 LGHNT and CDR2 FRNRAP.

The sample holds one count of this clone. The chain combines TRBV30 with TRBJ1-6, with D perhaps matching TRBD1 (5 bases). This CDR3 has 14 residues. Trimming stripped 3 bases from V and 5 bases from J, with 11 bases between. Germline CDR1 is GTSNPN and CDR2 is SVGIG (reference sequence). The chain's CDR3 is CAWSPGLNNSPLHF. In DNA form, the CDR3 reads TGTGCCTGGAGCCCGGGACTGAATAATTCACCCCTCCACTTT.

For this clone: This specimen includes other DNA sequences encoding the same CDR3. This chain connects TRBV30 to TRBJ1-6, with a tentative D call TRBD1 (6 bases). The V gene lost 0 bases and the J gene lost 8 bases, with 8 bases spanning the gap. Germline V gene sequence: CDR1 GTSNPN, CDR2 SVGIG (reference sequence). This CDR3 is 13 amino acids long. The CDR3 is CAWSVQGDSPLHF. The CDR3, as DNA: TGTGCCTGGAGTGTACAGGGTGATTCACCCCTCCACTTT.

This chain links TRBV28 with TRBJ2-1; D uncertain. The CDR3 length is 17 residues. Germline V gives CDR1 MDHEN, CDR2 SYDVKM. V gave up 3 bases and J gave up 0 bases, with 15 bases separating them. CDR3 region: CASSFNQRTSSYNEQFF. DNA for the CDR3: TGTGCCAGCAGTTTTAACCAGCGCACCAGCTCCTACAATGAGCAGTTCTTC. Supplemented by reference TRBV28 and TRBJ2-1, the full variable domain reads DVKVTQSSRYLVKRTGEKVFLECVQDMDHENMFWYRQDPGLGLRLIYFSYDVKMKEKGDIPEGYSVSREKKERFSLILESASTNQTSMYLCASSFNQRTSSYNEQFFGPGTRLTVL.

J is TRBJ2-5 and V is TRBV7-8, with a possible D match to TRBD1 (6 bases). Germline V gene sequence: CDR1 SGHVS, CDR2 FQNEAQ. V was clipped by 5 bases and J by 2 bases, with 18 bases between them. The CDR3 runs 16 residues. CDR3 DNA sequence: TGTGCCAGCAGCACACCATTCGGGACACATCAAGAGACCCAGTACTTC. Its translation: CASSTPFGTHQETQYF.

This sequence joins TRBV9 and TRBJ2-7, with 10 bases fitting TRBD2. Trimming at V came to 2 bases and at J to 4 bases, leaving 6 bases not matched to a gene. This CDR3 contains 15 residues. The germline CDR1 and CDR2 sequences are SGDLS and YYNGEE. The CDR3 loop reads CASSVTPGLAYEQYF. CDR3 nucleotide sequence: TGTGCCAGCAGCGTTACCCCGGGACTAGCGTACGAGCAGTACTTC.

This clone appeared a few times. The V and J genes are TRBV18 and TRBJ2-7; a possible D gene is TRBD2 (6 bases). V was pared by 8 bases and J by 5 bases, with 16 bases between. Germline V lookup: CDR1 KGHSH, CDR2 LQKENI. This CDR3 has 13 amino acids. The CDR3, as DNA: TGTGCCAGCGCCCCGACGGGAGCCCACGAGCAGTACTTC. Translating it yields CASAPTGAHEQYF. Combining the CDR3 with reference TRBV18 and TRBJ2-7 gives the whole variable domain NAGVMQNPRHLVRRRGQEARLRCSPMKGHSHVYWYRQLPEEGLKFMVYLQKENIIDESGMPKERFSAEFPKEGPSILRIQQVVRGDSAAYFCASAPTGAHEQYFGPGTRLTVT.

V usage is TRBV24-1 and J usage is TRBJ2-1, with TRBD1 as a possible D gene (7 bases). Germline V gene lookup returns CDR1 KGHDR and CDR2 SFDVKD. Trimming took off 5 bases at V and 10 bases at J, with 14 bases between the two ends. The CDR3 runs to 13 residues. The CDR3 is CATSGSGGIEQFF. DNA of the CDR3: TGTGCCACCAGTGGTTCAGGGGGGATCGAGCAGTTCTTC.

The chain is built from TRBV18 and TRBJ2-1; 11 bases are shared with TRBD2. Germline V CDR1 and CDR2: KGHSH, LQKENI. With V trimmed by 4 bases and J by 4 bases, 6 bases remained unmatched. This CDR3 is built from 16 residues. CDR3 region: CASSRTSGGSYNEQFF. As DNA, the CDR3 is TGTGCCAGCTCACGTACTAGCGGGGGATCATACAATGAGCAGTTCTTC.

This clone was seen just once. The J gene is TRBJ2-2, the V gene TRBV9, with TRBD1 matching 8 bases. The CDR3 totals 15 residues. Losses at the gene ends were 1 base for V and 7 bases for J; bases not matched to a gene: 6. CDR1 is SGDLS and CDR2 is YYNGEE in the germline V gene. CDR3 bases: TGTGCCAGCAGCGTATATCAGGGGGCGATCGGGGAGCTGTTTTTT. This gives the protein CASSVYQGAIGELFF.

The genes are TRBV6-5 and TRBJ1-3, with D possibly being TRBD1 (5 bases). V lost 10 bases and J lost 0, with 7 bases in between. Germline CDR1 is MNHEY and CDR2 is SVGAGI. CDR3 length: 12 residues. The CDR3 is CATQGSGNTIYF. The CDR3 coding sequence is TGTGCCACGCAGGGCTCTGGAAACACCATATATTTT.

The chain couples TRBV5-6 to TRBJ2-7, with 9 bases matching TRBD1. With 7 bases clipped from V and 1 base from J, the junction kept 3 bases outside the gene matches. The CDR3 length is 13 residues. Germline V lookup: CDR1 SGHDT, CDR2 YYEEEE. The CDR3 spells CASLGTGSYEQYF. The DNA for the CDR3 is TGTGCCAGCCTCGGGACAGGGTCCTACGAGCAGTACTTC.

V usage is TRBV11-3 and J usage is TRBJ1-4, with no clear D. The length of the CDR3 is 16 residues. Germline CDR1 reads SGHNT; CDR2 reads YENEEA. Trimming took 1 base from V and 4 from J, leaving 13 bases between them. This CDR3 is CASSLGVLDNNEKLFF. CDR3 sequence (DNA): TGTGCCAGCAGCTTAGGGGTTCTCGACAATAATGAAAAACTGTTTTTT.

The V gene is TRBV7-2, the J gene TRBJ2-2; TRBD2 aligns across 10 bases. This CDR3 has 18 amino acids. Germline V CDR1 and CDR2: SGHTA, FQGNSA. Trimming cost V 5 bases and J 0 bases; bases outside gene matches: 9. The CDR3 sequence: CASSPDRTSGTNTGELFF. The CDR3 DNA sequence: TGTGCCAGCAGCCCAGACCGGACTAGCGGAACGAACACCGGGGAGCTGTTTTTT.

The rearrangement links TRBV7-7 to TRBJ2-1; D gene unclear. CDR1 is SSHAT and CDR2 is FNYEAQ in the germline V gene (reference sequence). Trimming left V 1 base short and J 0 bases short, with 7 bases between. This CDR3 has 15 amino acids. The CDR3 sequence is CASSLVPDSYNEQFF. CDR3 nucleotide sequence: TGTGCCAGCAGCTTAGTACCAGACTCCTACAATGAGCAGTTCTTC.

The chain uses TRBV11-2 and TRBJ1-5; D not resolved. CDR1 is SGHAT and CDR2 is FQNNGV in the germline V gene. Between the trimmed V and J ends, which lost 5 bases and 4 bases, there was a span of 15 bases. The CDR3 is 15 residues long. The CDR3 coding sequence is TGTGCCAGCAGCCCGGACTTAGGGAGGAATCAGCCCCAGCATTTT. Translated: CASSPDLGRNQPQHF.

As DNA, the CDR3 is TGTGCCAGTTTTGCAGGGTGGGGCAATGAGCAGTTCTTC. Its translation is CASFAGWGNEQFF. The chain links TRBV28 to TRBJ2-1; tentatively, D is TRBD1 (5 bases). Looked up from germline, CDR1 is MDHEN and CDR2 is SYDVKM. V was shortened by 9 bases and J by 6 bases, with 15 bases between the two germline ends. The CDR3 runs to 13 residues.

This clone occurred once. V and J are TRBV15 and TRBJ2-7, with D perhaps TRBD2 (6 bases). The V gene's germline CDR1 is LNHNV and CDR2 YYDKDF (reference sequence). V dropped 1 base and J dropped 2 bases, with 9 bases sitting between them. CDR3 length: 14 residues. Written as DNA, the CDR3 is TGTGCCACCAGCAGAGGCGGGATAACCTACGAGCAGTACTTC. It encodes CATSRGGITYEQYF.

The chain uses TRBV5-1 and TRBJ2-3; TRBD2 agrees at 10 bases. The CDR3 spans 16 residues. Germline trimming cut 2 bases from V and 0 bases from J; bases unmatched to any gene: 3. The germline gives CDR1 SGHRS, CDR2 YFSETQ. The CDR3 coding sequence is TGCGCCAGCAGCTTAAGCGGGGGGGCTAGCACAGATACGCAGTATTTT. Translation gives CASSLSGGASTDTQYF. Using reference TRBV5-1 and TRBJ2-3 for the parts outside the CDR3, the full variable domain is KAGVTQTPRYLIKTRGQQVTLSCSPISGHRSVSWYQQTPGQGLQFLFEYFSETQRNKGNFPGRFSGRQFSNSRSEMNVSTLELGDSALYLCASSLSGGASTDTQYFGPGTRLTVL.